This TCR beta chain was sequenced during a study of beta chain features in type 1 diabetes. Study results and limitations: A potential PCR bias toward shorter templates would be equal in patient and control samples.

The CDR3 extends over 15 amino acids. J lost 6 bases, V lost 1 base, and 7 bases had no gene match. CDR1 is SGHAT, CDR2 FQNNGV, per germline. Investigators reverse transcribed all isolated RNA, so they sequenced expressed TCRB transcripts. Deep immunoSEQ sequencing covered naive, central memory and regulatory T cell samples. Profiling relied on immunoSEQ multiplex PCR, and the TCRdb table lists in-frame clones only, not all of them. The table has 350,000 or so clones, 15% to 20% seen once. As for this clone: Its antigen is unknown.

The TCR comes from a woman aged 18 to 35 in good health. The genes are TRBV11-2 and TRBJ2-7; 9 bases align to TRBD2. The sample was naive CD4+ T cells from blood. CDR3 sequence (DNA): TGTGCCAGCAGCTTAGGACTAGCGGTCGGCGGCGAGCAGTACTTC. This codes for CASSLGLAVGGEQYF.